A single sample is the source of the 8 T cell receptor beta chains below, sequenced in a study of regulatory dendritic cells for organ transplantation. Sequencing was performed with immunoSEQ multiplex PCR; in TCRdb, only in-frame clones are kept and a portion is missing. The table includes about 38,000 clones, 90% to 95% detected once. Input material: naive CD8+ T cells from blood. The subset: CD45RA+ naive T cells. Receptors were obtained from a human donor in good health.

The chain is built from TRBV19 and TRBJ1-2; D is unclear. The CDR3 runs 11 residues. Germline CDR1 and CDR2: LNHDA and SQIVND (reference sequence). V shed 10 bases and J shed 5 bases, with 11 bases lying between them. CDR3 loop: CATSPGYGYTF. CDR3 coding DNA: TGTGCCACCAGCCCGGGGTATGGCTACACCTTC.

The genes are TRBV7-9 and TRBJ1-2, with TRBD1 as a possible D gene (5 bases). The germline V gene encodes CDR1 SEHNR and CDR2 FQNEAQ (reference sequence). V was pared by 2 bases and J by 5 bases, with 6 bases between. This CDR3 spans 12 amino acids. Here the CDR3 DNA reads TGTGCCAGCAGCTTATCAGGGTATGGCTACACCTTC. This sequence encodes CASSLSGYGYTF.

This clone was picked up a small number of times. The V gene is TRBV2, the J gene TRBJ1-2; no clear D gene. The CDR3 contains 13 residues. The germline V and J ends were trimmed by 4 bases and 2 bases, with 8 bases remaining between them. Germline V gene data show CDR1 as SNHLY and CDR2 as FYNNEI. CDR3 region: CASSVAGNYGYTF. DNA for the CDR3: TGTGCCAGCAGTGTGGCAGGCAACTATGGCTACACCTTC.

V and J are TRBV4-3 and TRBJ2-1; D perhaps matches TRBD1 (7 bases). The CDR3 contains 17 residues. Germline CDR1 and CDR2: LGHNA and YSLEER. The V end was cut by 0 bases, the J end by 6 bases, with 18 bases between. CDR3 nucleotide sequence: TGCGCCAGCAGCCAAGAGGCGGCAGGGGGGTTTTTCAATGAGCAGTTCTTC. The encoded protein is CASSQEAAGGFFNEQFF.

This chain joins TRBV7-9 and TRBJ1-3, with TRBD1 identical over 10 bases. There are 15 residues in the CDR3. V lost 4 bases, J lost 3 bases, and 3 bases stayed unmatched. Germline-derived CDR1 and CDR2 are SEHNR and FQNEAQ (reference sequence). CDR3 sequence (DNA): TGTGCCAGCAGCTGGGACAGGGGTGATGGAAACACCATATATTTT. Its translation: CASSWDRGDGNTIYF. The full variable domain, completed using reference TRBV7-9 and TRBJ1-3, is DTGVSQNPRHKITKRGQNVTFRCDPISEHNRLYWYRQTLGQGPEFLTYFQNEAQLEKSRLLSDRFSAERPKGSFSTLEIQRTEQGDSAMYLCASSWDRGDGNTIYFGEGSWLTVV.

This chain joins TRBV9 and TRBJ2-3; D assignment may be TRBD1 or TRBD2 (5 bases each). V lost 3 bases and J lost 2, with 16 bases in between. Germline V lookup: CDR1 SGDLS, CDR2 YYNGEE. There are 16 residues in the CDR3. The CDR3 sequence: CASSASGMGVTDTQYF. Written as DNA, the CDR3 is TGTGCCAGCAGCGCAAGCGGTATGGGGGTCACAGATACGCAGTATTTT.

CDR3 amino acids: CASSTTENREQFF. The CDR3 DNA sequence: TGTGCCAGCAGTACCACCGAAAACAGGGAGCAGTTCTTC. J is TRBJ2-1 and V is TRBV6-9; weak D call: TRBD1 (5 bases). V was shortened by 5 bases and J by 10 bases, with 15 bases between the two germline ends. CDR1 and CDR2 (germline): MNHGY, SVAAGI. There are 13 residues in the CDR3.

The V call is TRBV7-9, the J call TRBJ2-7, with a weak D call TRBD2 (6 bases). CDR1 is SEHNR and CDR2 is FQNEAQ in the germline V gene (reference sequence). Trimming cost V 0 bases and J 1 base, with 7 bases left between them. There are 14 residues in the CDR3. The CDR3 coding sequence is TGTGCCAGCAGCTTAGCGGGACTTTCCTACGAGCAGTACTTC. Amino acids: CASSLAGLSYEQYF.